This is a list of T cell receptor beta chains from one sample in a study of CD8 T cells in Susac syndrome. TCRdb independently ran MiXCR on the immunoSEQ multiplex PCR reads; one entry per CDR3 protein. The table includes some 300,000 distinct CDR3 sequences, around 91% detected once. The sequenced sample consisted of CD8+ T cells from PBMCs. Every receptor here comes from a human donor with multiple sclerosis. The CDR3 runs from the conserved cysteine through the conserved F or W. Fields, in order: J gene, V gene, D gene, CDR3 protein. The D gene is left open where the match is weak.

TRBJ2-1 | TRBV6-6 | . | CASSYDGVSYEQFF
TRBJ1-1 | TRBV7-2 | . | CASSFRDATEAFF
TRBJ2-2 | TRBV12-5 | . | CASASRDAGELFF
TRBJ1-2 | TRBV18 | . | CASSPASTNYGYTF
TRBJ2-1 | TRBV9 | . | CASSVWASTNEQFF
TRBJ2-4 | TRBV9 | TRBD1 | CASSAGRTGENIQYF
TRBJ2-1 | TRBV19 | . | CASRNREVGVWNEQFF
TRBJ1-5 | TRBV5-1 | . | CASIPSRGDGNQPQHF
TRBJ2-4 | TRBV28 | . | CASSKDISAKNIQYF
TRBJ2-2 | TRBV4-3 | . | CASSQEPNGVGENTGELFF
TRBJ2-2 | TRBV2 | TRBD1 | CASSELFSRGPESPTGELFF
TRBJ2-7 | TRBV2 | TRBD2 | CASSGLAGGTHEQYF
TRBJ2-5 | TRBV6-5 | . | CASSSLKRQETQYF
TRBJ2-7 | TRBV12-3/TRBV12-4 | TRBD1 | CASSSRQGARNEQYF
TRBJ2-7 | TRBV19 | TRBD1 | CASSLTGYEQYF
TRBJ2-1 | TRBV6-1 | TRBD2 | CASSLSGRPYNEQFF
TRBJ1-1 | TRBV15 | . | CATSEGGVLNTEAFF
TRBJ2-5 | TRBV3-1 | . | CASSHPSGDQETQYF
TRBJ2-1 | TRBV19 | . | CASSINPTPYNEQFF
TRBJ2-7 | TRBV19 | TRBD1 | CATSIGTGNSYEQYF
TRBJ2-3 | TRBV4-1 | . | CASSEEGTSDTQYF
TRBJ2-7 | TRBV6-2/TRBV6-3 | TRBD2 | CASSYPTVPGLAGRSSYEQYF
TRBJ1-5 | TRBV3-1 | . | CASSQGAGGGNQPQHF
TRBJ1-5 | TRBV19 | . | CASRYWGYSNQPQHF
TRBJ2-1 | TRBV5-1 | TRBD2 | CASPSAGAYNEQFF
TRBJ1-6 | TRBV27 | . | CASKSGRGPSPLHF
TRBJ2-7 | TRBV20-1 | TRBD1 | CSLGQNEQYF
TRBJ2-7 | TRBV28 | . | CASSSNPGLLQPYEQYF
TRBJ2-2 | TRBV29-1 | . | CSVIRPTGELFF
TRBJ2-1 | TRBV7-9 | . | CASSQGRIERTYNEQFF
TRBJ2-5 | TRBV29-1 | . | CSVVSSGHRQETQYF
TRBJ1-4 | TRBV14 | TRBD1 | CASSNLRDRGRRATNEKLFF
TRBJ2-3 | TRBV5-6 | . | CASSSGAEGDTQYF
TRBJ2-7 | TRBV6-6 | TRBD1 | CASTPGTGSEQYF
TRBJ1-2 | TRBV2 | TRBD1 | CARIGQGANGYTF
TRBJ2-3 | TRBV5-1 | . | CASSFHTTVPDTQYF
TRBJ2-3 | TRBV7-6 | TRBD2 | CASSEERGGTDTQYF
TRBJ2-7 | TRBV7-9 | . | CASSGGLTEQYF